This T cell receptor beta chain was recovered during a study of blood T cells in healthy people across ages. Study-level information: Using template switching, researchers captured about one barcoded beta molecule for each two T cells.

The authors ran a second PCR of about 7 to 11 cycles using a sample-barcoded 5' primer and a J-beta primer mix. MiXCR, applied by TCRdb to the 5' RACE reads, yields one record per CDR3 protein. This sample carries about 720,000 distinct CDR3 sequences, 20% to 25% of them seen once, and the ten largest clones take roughly 22%. Germline V gives CDR1 SGHVS, CDR2 FQNEAQ. Deletions cut 4 bases from V and 3 bases from J, with 16 bases between. CDR3 length: 16 residues. The total RNA that was extracted per sample amounted to at least 6 micrograms. Findings and caveats of the study: There was a strong correlation between TCR beta diversity and naive T cell percentage.

This clonotype was counted only a few times. Its antigen remains unknown. The sample consisted of blood. The TCR originated in a man aged 65 to 79 in good health. The chain combines TRBV7-8 with TRBJ2-1, with D maybe TRBD2 (6 bases). The chain's CDR3 is CASSSLGGRNYNEQFF. The CDR3 DNA sequence: TGTGCCAGCAGCTCACTCGGGGGAAGGAACTACAATGAGCAGTTCTTC.